Listed below are T cell receptor beta chains from one sample, sequenced in a study of blood T cells in healthy people across ages. From the 5' RACE reads, TCRdb called clonotypes with MiXCR, one entry per CDR3 protein. The top ten clones hold approximately 3.6% of a sample with 500,000 to 650,000 distinct CDR3 sequences, approximately 26% of them seen once. This sample was shared with a second study, whose subject was T cells of mothers and their children.

Material for sequencing was blood. Receptors were obtained from a boy aged 2 to 9 in good health. Both conserved end residues are part of each CDR3. The order of the fields is J gene, clone size, V gene, D gene, CDR3 DNA, CDR3 protein. The D gene is left open where the match is weak. Only part of the rows carry a size: once, few, many, or a class if the clone is expanded.

J: TRBJ2-3
size: once
V: TRBV5-1
D: TRBD2
DNA: TGCGCCAGCAGCACCCGCCCTTTAGCGGGAACTAGCACAGATACGCAGTATTTT
CDR3: CASSTRPLAGTSTDTQYF

J: TRBJ2-7
size: many
V: TRBV29-1
D: TRBD1
DNA: TGCAGCGTCCCCGGGACAGGGGGCCACGAGCAGTACTTC
CDR3: CSVPGTGGHEQYF

J: TRBJ1-1
size: -
V: TRBV5-1
D: TRBD1
DNA: TGCGCCAGCAGACTTGGCGACAGGGCAGACACTGAAGCTTCCTTT
CDR3: CASRLGDRADTEASF

J: TRBJ2-7
size: -
V: TRBV29-1
D: TRBD1
DNA: TGCAGCGTCGGACCCGGGACAGGGTATATCAGCGAGCAGTACTTC
CDR3: CSVGPGTGYISEQYF

J: TRBJ1-1
size: -
V: TRBV27
D: -
DNA: TGTGCCAGCAGTTCTATCGCGGGGGAACTAAACACTGAAGCTTTCTTT
CDR3: CASSSIAGELNTEAFF

J: TRBJ2-2
size: -
V: TRBV5-1
D: -
DNA: TGCGCCAGCAGTGTCAGGATGAACACCGGGGAGCTGTTTTTT
CDR3: CASSVRMNTGELFF

J: TRBJ2-7
size: -
V: TRBV10-2
D: -
DNA: TGCGCCAGCACGTCAGGGGCATACGAGCAGTACTTC
CDR3: CASTSGAYEQYF

J: TRBJ2-7
size: few
V: TRBV30
D: -
DNA: TGTGCCTGGATGTGGACCCGGAGCTCCTACGAGCAGTACTTC
CDR3: CAWMWTRSSYEQYF

J: TRBJ2-5
size: -
V: TRBV12-3/TRBV12-4
D: TRBD2
DNA: TGTGCCAGCAGTTTCGGGACTAGTGATGAGACCCAGTACTTC
CDR3: CASSFGTSDETQYF

J: TRBJ2-1
size: -
V: TRBV11-2
D: TRBD2
DNA: TGTGCCAGCAGCTTGGCCCCAGCGGGGGGTTACAATGAGCAGTTCTTC
CDR3: CASSLAPAGGYNEQFF

J: TRBJ2-3
size: many
V: TRBV4-1
D: TRBD2
DNA: TGCGCCAGCAGCCAGACGGGACTACCCTCTAGCACAGATACGCAGTATTTT
CDR3: CASSQTGLPSSTDTQYF

J: TRBJ1-2
size: -
V: TRBV29-1
D: TRBD1
DNA: TGCAGCGTTGAACTAGGGACAGGGGGCTATGGCTACACCTTC
CDR3: CSVELGTGGYGYTF

J: TRBJ1-1
size: many
V: TRBV7-2
D: -
DNA: TGTGCCAGCAGCTTAGGAGGGGCGAACACTGAAGCTTTCTTT
CDR3: CASSLGGANTEAFF

J: TRBJ2-5
size: many
V: TRBV3-1
D: -
DNA: TGTGCCAGCAGCCAACTAGTCCAAGAGACCCAGTACTTC
CDR3: CASSQLVQETQYF

J: TRBJ2-2
size: -
V: TRBV12-3/TRBV12-4
D: -
DNA: TGTGCCAGCAGTTTAGAATGGCCAGGGGACACCGGGGAGCTGTTTTTT
CDR3: CASSLEWPGDTGELFF

J: TRBJ1-1
size: -
V: TRBV6-5
D: TRBD1
DNA: TGTGCCAGCAGACGACAGGGGATTGAAGCTTTCTTT
CDR3: CASRRQGIEAFF

J: TRBJ2-5
size: -
V: TRBV27
D: -
DNA: TGTGCCAGCAGTCCATACAGGGAAGGAGAGACCCAGTACTTC
CDR3: CASSPYREGETQYF

J: TRBJ2-1
size: -
V: TRBV29-1
D: TRBD1
DNA: TGCAGCGCGAGGGACAGGGCGGTTGAGCAGTTCTTC
CDR3: CSARDRAVEQFF

J: TRBJ2-7
size: once
V: TRBV21-1
D: -
DNA: TGTGCCAGCAGGGAGGACAGAGTGTACGAGCAGTACTTC
CDR3: CASREDRVYEQYF

J: TRBJ2-3
size: -
V: TRBV24-1
D: -
DNA: TGTGCCACCAGTGATTCCGCAGGGACTAGCACAGATACGCAGTATTTT
CDR3: CATSDSAGTSTDTQYF

J: TRBJ2-1
size: -
V: TRBV20-1
D: -
DNA: TGCAGTGCTAGAGCGGGGGCGGGGCGACAAATCTCCTACAATGAGCAGTTCTTC
CDR3: CSARAGAGRQISYNEQFF

J: TRBJ2-5
size: -
V: TRBV25-1
D: -
DNA: TGTGCCAGCAGTGAAGGGACCGTCTCGGCCCAGTACTTC
CDR3: CASSEGTVSAQYF

J: TRBJ1-1
size: -
V: TRBV6-6
D: -
DNA: TGTGCCAGCAGTACTCTAAATGAAGCTTTCTTT
CDR3: CASSTLNEAFF

J: TRBJ2-5
size: few
V: TRBV29-1
D: TRBD1
DNA: TGCAGCGTTGCTGGACAGGAGGTCTTGGAGACCCAGTACTTC
CDR3: CSVAGQEVLETQYF

J: TRBJ2-1
size: -
V: TRBV7-2
D: TRBD2
DNA: TGTGCCAGCAGCTATAGGACTAGCGGGAGTAGGATCTACAATGAGCAGTTCTTC
CDR3: CASSYRTSGSRIYNEQFF

J: TRBJ2-7
size: -
V: TRBV2
D: TRBD2
DNA: TGTGCCAGTACAGTACTAGCGCAGAGCGAGCAGTACTTC
CDR3: CASTVLAQSEQYF

J: TRBJ2-1
size: -
V: TRBV7-9
D: TRBD1
DNA: TGTGCCAGCAGCTTGGCCGGGACAGGGACCAATGAGCAGTTCTTC
CDR3: CASSLAGTGTNEQFF

J: TRBJ2-1
size: once
V: TRBV5-1
D: TRBD2
DNA: TGCGCCAGCAGCTTGTGGGGGACTAGCGGGCTTAGAAAGGGGAGCTACAATGAGCAGTTCTTC
CDR3: CASSLWGTSGLRKGSYNEQFF

J: TRBJ2-3
size: many
V: TRBV2
D: TRBD2
DNA: TGTGCCAGCAGAAGAGGACTAGCGGGGGGAACTCGCACAGATACGCAGTATTTT
CDR3: CASRRGLAGGTRTDTQYF

J: TRBJ1-4
size: -
V: TRBV19
D: TRBD1
DNA: TGTGCCAGTAGGGGGACAGGAAGATTTAGTGAAAAACTGTTTTTT
CDR3: CASRGTGRFSEKLFF

J: TRBJ2-2
size: -
V: TRBV7-8
D: TRBD2
DNA: TGTGCCAGCAGTTCACTAGCGGGAGTTTTCGGGGAGCTGTTTTTT
CDR3: CASSSLAGVFGELFF

J: TRBJ1-4
size: -
V: TRBV7-3
D: TRBD1
DNA: TGTGCCAGCAGCCCCTCGGGACAGGGCCCTGAAAAACTGTTTTTT
CDR3: CASSPSGQGPEKLFF

J: TRBJ1-2
size: -
V: TRBV6-6
D: -
DNA: TGTGCCAGCAGTCAAATAGGGACACTTAAGGACTATGGCTACACCTTC
CDR3: CASSQIGTLKDYGYTF

J: TRBJ2-3
size: -
V: TRBV2
D: -
DNA: TGTGCCAGCAGTGAGTTTTCAGATACGCAGTATTTT
CDR3: CASSEFSDTQYF

J: TRBJ2-5
size: few
V: TRBV7-2
D: TRBD1
DNA: TGTGCCAGCAGCTCCGAGGGACAGGCCCTCGCCCAGTACTTC
CDR3: CASSSEGQALAQYF